The clone carrying this T cell receptor (beta chain) was counted once. This sample stems from a study of blood T cell repertoires in COVID-19. CDR3 length: 13 amino acids. Per germline, CDR1 SEHNR and CDR2 FQNEAQ (reference sequence). The V and J ends lost 0 bases and 10 bases respectively, with 12 bases between them. Per the study methods: Amplification from reference gene primers served as the basis for estimated nucleated cell counts. The method was immunoSEQ multiplex PCR; TCRdb's version includes in-frame clones alone and lacks a portion of them. V and J calls and clone size are as listed in that table; D and trimming were resolved from the DNA. The data show 140,000 or so clones, about nine tenths seen once.

The TCR originated in a woman of 80 years or more with acute or convalescent COVID-19. The chain is built from TRBV7-9 and TRBJ1-2, with a weak D call TRBD1 (5 bases). Specimen: peripheral blood. The CDR3, as DNA: TGTGCCAGCAGCTTAGCCCCGACAGAGCTCTACACCTTC. This codes for CASSLAPTELYTF.